A selection of T cell receptor beta chains follows, all from one sample in a study of beta chain features in type 1 diabetes. Only in-frame clones appear in the TCRdb table, and some are missing; sequencing was by immunoSEQ multiplex PCR. This repertoire shows some 45,000 clones, over 60% found once; its top ten account for approximately 2.3%. Sequenced input: Tregs from blood. The receptors were gathered from a woman under 30 with type 1 diabetes. Both conserved end residues are part of each CDR3.

j_call: TRBJ2-7
v_call: TRBV5-1
cdr3_aa: CASSRGLAGVGREQYF

j_call: TRBJ2-5
v_call: TRBV6-6
cdr3_aa: CASSKTGVKETQYF

j_call: TRBJ1-1
v_call: TRBV5-1
cdr3_aa: CASSLGGSARTEAFF

j_call: TRBJ1-1
v_call: TRBV29-1
cdr3_aa: CSVGRMNTEAFF

j_call: TRBJ2-1
v_call: TRBV4-2
cdr3_aa: CASSQAGVTYNEQFF

j_call: TRBJ1-4
v_call: TRBV29-1
cdr3_aa: CSVGSGTVNEKLFF

j_call: TRBJ2-5
v_call: TRBV7-2
cdr3_aa: CASSVPGLGKTQYF

j_call: TRBJ2-5
v_call: TRBV5-5
cdr3_aa: CASSYLADQVDQYF

j_call: TRBJ2-7
v_call: TRBV5-6
cdr3_aa: CASSLYPAAAEEQYF

j_call: TRBJ1-5
v_call: TRBV10-3
cdr3_aa: CAIAGVENQPQHF

j_call: TRBJ2-1
v_call: TRBV7-9
cdr3_aa: CASRLTGIGPYNEQFF

j_call: TRBJ2-2
v_call: TRBV6-5
cdr3_aa: CASRPTSGGTGELFF

j_call: TRBJ2-5
v_call: TRBV7-3
cdr3_aa: CASSLSGGETQYF

j_call: TRBJ2-7
v_call: TRBV7-2
cdr3_aa: CASSFTGSSYEQYF

j_call: TRBJ1-2
v_call: TRBV28
cdr3_aa: CASSPGGTGGVDGYTF

j_call: TRBJ2-7
v_call: TRBV4-3
cdr3_aa: CASSQVGGAIYEQYF

j_call: TRBJ1-1
v_call: TRBV29-1
cdr3_aa: CSVERDRGVEAFF

j_call: .
v_call: TRBV4-3
cdr3_aa: CASSQDGTVGNTIYF

j_call: TRBJ2-7
v_call: TRBV28
cdr3_aa: CASSSRWGDYEQYF

j_call: TRBJ1-4
v_call: TRBV29-1
cdr3_aa: CSVEVSRDRVLFF

j_call: TRBJ2-3
v_call: TRBV2
cdr3_aa: CASGLAGGWTDTQYF

j_call: TRBJ1-6
v_call: TRBV7-9
cdr3_aa: CASSPRGGPLHF

j_call: TRBJ2-3
v_call: TRBV11-3
cdr3_aa: CASSLQTAGRTDTQYF

j_call: TRBJ2-7
v_call: TRBV7-2
cdr3_aa: CASSFDRGYYEQYF

j_call: TRBJ2-1
v_call: TRBV29-1
cdr3_aa: CSFDRGYNEQFF

j_call: TRBJ2-2
v_call: TRBV7-2
cdr3_aa: CASSNRRAGGRTGELFF

j_call: TRBJ1-4
v_call: TRBV30
cdr3_aa: CAWSAGEKLFF

j_call: TRBJ1-2
v_call: TRBV18
cdr3_aa: CASSTYGQGNYGYTF

j_call: TRBJ1-5
v_call: TRBV18
cdr3_aa: CASSPQGVWDQPQHF

j_call: TRBJ2-3
v_call: TRBV4-1
cdr3_aa: CASSQDWERTSNTDTQYF

j_call: TRBJ2-3
v_call: TRBV5-1
cdr3_aa: CASSLELAVSTDTQYF

j_call: TRBJ2-7
v_call: TRBV5-1
cdr3_aa: CASSFQGSDEQYF

j_call: TRBJ2-4
v_call: TRBV5-1
cdr3_aa: CASSLGPSRGNIQYF

j_call: TRBJ2-1
v_call: TRBV7-2
cdr3_aa: CASSLDQGPYNEQFF

j_call: TRBJ2-3
v_call: TRBV5-4
cdr3_aa: CASSFINRGVDTQYF

j_call: TRBJ2-7
v_call: TRBV13
cdr3_aa: CASSRQDEQYF

j_call: TRBJ2-5
v_call: TRBV7-9
cdr3_aa: CASSTRGETQYF

j_call: TRBJ1-2
v_call: TRBV7-8
cdr3_aa: CASSFQYNYGYTF

j_call: TRBJ2-2
v_call: TRBV7-9
cdr3_aa: CASSLVAGTGELFF

j_call: TRBJ1-1
v_call: TRBV6-6
cdr3_aa: CASSAREGGTEAFF

j_call: TRBJ1-3
v_call: TRBV5-1
cdr3_aa: CASSFTGDSGNTIYF

j_call: TRBJ2-5
v_call: TRBV7-3
cdr3_aa: CASSLFSGQETQYF

j_call: TRBJ1-1
v_call: TRBV14
cdr3_aa: CASSQARISTEAFF

j_call: TRBJ1-4
v_call: TRBV5-6
cdr3_aa: CASSLQGWGEKLFF

j_call: TRBJ2-3
v_call: TRBV4-3
cdr3_aa: CASSPATRGNRDTQYF

j_call: TRBJ2-6
v_call: TRBV7-2
cdr3_aa: CASSLGQAGANVLTF

j_call: TRBJ1-1
v_call: TRBV18
cdr3_aa: CASSSGTGEAFF

j_call: TRBJ2-7
v_call: TRBV28
cdr3_aa: CASTGGQGVYEQYF

j_call: TRBJ2-2
v_call: TRBV30
cdr3_aa: CAWGGGANTGELFF

j_call: TRBJ1-2
v_call: TRBV29-1
cdr3_aa: CSADRQGLYGYTF

j_call: TRBJ2-7
v_call: TRBV28
cdr3_aa: CASTNSFRVGDRYEQYF

j_call: TRBJ2-3
v_call: TRBV4-1
cdr3_aa: CASSQGLASFTDTQYF

j_call: TRBJ2-1
v_call: TRBV7-8
cdr3_aa: CASSPGEGRNEQFF

j_call: .
v_call: TRBV7-2
cdr3_aa: CASSPFNSYEQYF

j_call: TRBJ1-2
v_call: TRBV9
cdr3_aa: CASSVGGGTGFYGYTF

j_call: TRBJ1-3
v_call: TRBV5-1
cdr3_aa: CASNPGQGALGNTIYF

j_call: TRBJ1-6
v_call: TRBV6-5
cdr3_aa: CASSYSGEQDSPLHF

j_call: TRBJ1-1
v_call: TRBV10-1
cdr3_aa: CASSQGNTEAFF

j_call: TRBJ2-5
v_call: TRBV5-1
cdr3_aa: CASSSEDRGKTQYF